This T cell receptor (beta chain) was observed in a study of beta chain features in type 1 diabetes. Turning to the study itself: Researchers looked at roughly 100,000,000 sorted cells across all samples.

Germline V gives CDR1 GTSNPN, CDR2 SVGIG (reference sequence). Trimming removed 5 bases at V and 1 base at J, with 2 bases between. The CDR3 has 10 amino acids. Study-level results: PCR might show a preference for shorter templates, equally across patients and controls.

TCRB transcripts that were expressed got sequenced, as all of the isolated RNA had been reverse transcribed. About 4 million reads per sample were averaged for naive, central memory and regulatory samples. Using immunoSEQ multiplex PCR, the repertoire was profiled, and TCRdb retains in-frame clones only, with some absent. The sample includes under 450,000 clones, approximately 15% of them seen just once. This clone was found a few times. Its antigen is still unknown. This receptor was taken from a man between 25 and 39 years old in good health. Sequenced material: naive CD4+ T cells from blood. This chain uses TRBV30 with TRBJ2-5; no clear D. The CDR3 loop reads CAWGQETQYF. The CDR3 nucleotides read TGTGCCTGGGGCCAAGAGACCCAGTACTTC.